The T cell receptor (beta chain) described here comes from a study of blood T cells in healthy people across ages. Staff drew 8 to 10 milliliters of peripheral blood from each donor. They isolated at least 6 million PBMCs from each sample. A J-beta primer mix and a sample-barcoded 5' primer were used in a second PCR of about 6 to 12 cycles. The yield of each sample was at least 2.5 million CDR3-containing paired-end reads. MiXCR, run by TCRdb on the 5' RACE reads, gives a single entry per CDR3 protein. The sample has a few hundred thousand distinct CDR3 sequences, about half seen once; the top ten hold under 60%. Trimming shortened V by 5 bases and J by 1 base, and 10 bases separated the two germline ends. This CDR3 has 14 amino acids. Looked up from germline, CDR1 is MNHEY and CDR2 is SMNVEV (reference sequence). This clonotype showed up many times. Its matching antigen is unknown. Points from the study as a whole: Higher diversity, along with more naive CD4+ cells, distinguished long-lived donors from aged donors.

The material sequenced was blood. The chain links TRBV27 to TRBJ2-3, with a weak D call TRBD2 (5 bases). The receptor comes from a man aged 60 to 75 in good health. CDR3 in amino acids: CASSTLGRTDTQYF. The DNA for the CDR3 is TGTGCCAGCAGTACACTAGGTCGCACAGATACGCAGTATTTT.